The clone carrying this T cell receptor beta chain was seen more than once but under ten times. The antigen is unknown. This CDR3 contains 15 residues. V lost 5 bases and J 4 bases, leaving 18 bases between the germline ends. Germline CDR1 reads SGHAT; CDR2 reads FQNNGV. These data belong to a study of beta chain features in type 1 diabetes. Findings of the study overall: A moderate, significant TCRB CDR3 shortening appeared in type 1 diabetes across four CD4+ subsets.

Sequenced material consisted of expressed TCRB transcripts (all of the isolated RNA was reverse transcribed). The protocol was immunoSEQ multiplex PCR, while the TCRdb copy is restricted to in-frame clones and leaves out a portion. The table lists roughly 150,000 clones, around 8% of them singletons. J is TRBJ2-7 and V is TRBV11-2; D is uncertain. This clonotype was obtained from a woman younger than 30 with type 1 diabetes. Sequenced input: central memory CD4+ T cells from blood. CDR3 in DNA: TGTGCCAGCAGCCAAAACCCGGCGGCAAAATACGAGCAGTACTTC. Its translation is CASSQNPAAKYEQYF.